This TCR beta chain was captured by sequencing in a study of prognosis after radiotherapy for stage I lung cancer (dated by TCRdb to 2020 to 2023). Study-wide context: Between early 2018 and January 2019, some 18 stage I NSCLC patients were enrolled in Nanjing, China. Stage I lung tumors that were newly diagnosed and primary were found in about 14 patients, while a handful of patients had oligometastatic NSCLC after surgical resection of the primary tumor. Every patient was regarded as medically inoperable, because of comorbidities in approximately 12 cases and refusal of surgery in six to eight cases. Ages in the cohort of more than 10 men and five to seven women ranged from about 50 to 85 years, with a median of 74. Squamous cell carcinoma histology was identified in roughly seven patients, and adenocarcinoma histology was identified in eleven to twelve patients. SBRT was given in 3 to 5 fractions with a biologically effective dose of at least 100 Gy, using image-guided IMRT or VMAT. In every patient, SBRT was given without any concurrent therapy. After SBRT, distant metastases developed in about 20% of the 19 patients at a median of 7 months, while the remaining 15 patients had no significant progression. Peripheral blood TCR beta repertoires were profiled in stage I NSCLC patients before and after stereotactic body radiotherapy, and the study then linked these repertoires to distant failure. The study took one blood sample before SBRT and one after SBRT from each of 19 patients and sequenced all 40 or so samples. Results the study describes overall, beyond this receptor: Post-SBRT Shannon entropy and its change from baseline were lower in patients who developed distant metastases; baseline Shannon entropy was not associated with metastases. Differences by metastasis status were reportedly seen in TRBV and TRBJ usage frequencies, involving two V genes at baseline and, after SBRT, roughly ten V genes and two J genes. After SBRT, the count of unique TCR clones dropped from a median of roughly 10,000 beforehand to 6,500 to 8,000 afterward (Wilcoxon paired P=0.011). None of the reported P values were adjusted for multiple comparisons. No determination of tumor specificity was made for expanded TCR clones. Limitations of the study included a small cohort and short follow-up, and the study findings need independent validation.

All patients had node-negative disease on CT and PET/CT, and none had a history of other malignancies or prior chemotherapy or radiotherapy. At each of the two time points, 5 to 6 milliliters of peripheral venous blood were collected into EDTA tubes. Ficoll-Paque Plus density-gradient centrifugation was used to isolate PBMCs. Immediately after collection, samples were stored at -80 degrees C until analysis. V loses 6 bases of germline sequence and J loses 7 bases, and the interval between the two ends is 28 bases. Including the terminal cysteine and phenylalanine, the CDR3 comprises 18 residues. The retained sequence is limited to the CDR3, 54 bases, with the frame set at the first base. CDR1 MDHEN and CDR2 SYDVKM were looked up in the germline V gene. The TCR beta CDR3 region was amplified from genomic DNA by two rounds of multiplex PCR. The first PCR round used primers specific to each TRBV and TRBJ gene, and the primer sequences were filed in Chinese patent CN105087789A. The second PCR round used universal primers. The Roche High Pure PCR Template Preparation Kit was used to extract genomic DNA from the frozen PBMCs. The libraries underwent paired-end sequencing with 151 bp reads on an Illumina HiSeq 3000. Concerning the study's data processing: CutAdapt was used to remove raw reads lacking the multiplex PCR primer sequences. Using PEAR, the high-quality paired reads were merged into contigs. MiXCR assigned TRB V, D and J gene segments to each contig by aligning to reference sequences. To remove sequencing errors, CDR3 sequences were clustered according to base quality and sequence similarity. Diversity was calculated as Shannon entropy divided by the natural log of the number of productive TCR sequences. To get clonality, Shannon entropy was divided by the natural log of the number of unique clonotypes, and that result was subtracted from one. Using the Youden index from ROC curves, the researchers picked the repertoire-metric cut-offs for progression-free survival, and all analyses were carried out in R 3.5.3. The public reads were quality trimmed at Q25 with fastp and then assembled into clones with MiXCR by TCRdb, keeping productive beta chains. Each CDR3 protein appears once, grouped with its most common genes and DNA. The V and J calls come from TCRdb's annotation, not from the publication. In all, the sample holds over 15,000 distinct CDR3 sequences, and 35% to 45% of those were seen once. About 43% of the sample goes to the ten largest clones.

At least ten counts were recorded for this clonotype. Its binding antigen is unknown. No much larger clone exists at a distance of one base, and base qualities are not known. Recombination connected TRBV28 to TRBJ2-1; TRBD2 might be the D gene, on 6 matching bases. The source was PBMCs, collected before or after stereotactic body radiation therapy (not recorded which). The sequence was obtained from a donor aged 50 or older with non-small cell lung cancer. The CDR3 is CASRSTSILGGSPNEQFF. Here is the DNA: TGTGCCAGCAGATCCACCTCGATACTAGGAGGGAGTCCGAATGAGCAGTTCTTC.